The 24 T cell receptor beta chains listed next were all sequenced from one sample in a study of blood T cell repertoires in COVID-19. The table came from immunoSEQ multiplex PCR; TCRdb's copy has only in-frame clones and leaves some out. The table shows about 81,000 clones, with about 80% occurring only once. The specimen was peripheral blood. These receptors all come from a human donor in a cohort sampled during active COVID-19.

The CDR3: CASSRGVGELFF. In DNA form, the CDR3 reads TGTGCCAGTAGTAGGGGGGTCGGGGAGCTGTTTTTT. V usage is TRBV19 and J usage is TRBJ2-2, with D possibly being TRBD2 (6 bases). The germline CDR1 and CDR2 sequences are LNHDA and SQIVND (reference sequence). Trimming shortened V by 4 bases and J by 7 bases, and 7 bases separated the two germline ends. This CDR3 comprises 12 residues.

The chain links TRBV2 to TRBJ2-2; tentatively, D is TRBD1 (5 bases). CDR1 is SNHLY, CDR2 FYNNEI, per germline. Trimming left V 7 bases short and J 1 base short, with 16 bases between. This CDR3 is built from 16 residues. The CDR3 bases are TGTGCCAGCACGTTACAGGCAGGGCGGAACACCGGGGAGCTGTTTTTT. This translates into CASTLQAGRNTGELFF.

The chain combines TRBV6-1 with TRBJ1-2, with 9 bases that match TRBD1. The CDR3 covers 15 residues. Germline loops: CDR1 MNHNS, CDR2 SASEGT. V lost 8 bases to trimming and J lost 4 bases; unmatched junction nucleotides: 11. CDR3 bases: TGTGCCAGCTTTGTGATTGGACAGGGGATCTATGGCTACACCTTC. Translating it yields CASFVIGQGIYGYTF.

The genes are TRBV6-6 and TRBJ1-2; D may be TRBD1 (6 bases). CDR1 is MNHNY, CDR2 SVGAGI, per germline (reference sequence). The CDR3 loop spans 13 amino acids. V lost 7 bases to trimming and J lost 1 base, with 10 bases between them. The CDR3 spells CASNLDSNYGYTF. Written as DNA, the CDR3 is TGTGCCAGCAATCTGGACAGTAACTATGGCTACACCTTC.

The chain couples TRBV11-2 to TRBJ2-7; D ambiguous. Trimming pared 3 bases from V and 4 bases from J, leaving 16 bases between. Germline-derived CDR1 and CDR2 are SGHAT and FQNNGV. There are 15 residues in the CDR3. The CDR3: CASSFHGSLDYEQYF. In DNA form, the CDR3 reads TGTGCCAGCAGCTTTCACGGCTCTCTAGATTACGAGCAGTACTTC. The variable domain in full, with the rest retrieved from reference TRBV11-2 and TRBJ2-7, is EAGVAQSPRYKIIEKRQSVAFWCNPISGHATLYWYQQILGQGPKLLIQFQNNGVVDDSQLPKDRFSAERLKGVDSTLKIQPAKLEDSAVYLCASSFHGSLDYEQYFGPGTRLTVT.

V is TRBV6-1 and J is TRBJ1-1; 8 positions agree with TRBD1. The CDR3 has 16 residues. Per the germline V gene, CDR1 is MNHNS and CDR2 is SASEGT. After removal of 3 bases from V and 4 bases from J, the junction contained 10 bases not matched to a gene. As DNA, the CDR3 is TGTGCCAGCAGTGACCCAGGGGGCGAAGGGAGCACTGAAGCTTTCTTT. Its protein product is CASSDPGGEGSTEAFF.

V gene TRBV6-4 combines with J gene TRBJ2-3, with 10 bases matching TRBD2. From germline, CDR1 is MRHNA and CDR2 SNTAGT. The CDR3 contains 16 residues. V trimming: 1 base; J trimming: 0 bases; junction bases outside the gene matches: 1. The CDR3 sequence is CASSDFSGGSTDTQYF. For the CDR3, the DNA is TGTGCCAGCAGTGACTTTAGCGGGGGGAGCACAGATACGCAGTATTTT.

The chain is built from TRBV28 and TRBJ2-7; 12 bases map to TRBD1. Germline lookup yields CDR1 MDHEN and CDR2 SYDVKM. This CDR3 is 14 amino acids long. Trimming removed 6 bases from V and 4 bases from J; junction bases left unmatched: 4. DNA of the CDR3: TGTGCCAGCAGCGGGACAGGGGGCAGGTACGAGCAGTACTTC. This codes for CASSGTGGRYEQYF.

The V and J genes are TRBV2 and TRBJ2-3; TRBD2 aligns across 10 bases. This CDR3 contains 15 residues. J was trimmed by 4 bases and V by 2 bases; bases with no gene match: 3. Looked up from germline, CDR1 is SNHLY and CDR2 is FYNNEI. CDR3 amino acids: CASSEQRGGPDTQYF. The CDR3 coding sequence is TGTGCCAGCAGTGAACAGCGGGGGGGCCCAGATACGCAGTATTTT.

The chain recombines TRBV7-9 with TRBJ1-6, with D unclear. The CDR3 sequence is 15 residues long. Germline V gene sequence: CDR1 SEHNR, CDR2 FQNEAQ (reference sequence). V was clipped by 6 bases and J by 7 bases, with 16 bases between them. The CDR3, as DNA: TGTGCCAGCAGACCCAACCGGGAGCAGAATTCACCCCTCCACTTT. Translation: CASRPNREQNSPLHF. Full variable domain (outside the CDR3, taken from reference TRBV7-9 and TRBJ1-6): DTGVSQNPRHKITKRGQNVTFRCDPISEHNRLYWYRQTLGQGPEFLTYFQNEAQLEKSRLLSDRFSAERPKGSFSTLEIQRTEQGDSAMYLCASRPNREQNSPLHFGNGTRLTVT.

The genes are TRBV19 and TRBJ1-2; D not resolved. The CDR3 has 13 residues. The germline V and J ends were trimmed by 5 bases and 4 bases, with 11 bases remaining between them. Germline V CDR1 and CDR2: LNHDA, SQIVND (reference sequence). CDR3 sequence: CASSPGSIYGYTF. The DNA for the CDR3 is TGTGCCAGTAGTCCGGGGTCCATCTATGGCTACACCTTC.

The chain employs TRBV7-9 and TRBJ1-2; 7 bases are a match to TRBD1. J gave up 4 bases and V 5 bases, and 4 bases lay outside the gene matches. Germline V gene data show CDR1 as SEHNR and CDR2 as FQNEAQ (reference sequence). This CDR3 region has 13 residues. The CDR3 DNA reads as TGTGCCAGCAGCGCGACAGGGATCTATGGCTACACCTTC. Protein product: CASSATGIYGYTF.

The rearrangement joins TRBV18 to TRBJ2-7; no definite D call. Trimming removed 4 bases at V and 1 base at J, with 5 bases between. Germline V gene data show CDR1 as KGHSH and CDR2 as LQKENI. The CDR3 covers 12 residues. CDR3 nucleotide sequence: TGTGCCAGCTCACGCGTTTCCTACGAGCAGTACTTC. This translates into CASSRVSYEQYF.

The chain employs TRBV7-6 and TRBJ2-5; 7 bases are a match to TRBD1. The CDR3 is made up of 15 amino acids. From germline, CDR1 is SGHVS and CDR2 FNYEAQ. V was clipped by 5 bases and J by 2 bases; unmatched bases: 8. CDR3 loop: CASSQGTALQETQYF. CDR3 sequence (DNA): TGTGCCAGCAGCCAAGGGACAGCTTTGCAAGAGACCCAGTACTTC.

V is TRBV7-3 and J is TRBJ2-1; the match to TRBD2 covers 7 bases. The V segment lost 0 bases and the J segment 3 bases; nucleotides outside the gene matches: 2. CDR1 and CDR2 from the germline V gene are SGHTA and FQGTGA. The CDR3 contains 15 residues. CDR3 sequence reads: CASSLTLASYNEQFF. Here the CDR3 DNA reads TGTGCCAGCAGCTTAACACTAGCGAGCTACAATGAGCAGTTCTTC. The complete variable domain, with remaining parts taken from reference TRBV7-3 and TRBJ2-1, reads GAGVSQTPSNKVTEKGKYVELRCDPISGHTALYWYRQSLGQGPEFLIYFQGTGAADDSGLPNDRFFAVRPEGSVSTLKIQRTERGDSAVYLCASSLTLASYNEQFFGPGTRLTVL.

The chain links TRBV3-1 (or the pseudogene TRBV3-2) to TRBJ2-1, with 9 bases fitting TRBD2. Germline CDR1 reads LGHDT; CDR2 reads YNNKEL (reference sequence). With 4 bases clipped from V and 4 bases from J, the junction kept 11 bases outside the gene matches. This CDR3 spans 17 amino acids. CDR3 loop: CASSPIGRRGGYNEQFF. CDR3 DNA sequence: TGTGCCAGCAGCCCCATAGGGCGGCGGGGGGGTTACAATGAGCAGTTCTTC.

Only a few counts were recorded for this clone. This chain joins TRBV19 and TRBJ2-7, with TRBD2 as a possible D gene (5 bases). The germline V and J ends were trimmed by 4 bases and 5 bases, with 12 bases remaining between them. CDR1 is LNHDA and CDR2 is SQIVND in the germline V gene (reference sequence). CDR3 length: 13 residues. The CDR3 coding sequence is TGTGCCAGTAGTAGAGGGTGGTGGAACGAGCAGTACTTC. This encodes CASSRGWWNEQYF.

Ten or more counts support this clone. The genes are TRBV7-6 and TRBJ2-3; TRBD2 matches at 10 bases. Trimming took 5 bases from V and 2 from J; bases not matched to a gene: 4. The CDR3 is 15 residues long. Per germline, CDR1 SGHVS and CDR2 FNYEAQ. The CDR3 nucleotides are TGTGCCAGCAGCGCTAGCGGGGGCTACACAGATACGCAGTATTTT. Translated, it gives CASSASGGYTDTQYF.

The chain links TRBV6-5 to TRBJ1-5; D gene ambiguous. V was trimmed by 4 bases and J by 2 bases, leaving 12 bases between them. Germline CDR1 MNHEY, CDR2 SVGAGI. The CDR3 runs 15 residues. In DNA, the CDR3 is TGTGCCAGCAGTTTTGTGCCCCTAGGCAATCAGCCCCAGCATTTT. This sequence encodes CASSFVPLGNQPQHF.

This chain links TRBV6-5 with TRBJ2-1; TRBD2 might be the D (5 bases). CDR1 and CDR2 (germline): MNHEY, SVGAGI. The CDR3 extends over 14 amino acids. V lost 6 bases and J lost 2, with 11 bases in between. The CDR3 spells CASRHFGAYNEQFF. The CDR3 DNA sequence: TGTGCCAGCAGGCACTTCGGGGCCTACAATGAGCAGTTCTTC.

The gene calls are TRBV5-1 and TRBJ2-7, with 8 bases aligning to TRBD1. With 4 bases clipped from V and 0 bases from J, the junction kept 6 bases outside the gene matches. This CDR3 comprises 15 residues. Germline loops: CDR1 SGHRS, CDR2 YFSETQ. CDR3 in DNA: TGCGCCAGCAGCCCGGGACAGGCCTACTCCTACGAGCAGTACTTC. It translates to CASSPGQAYSYEQYF.

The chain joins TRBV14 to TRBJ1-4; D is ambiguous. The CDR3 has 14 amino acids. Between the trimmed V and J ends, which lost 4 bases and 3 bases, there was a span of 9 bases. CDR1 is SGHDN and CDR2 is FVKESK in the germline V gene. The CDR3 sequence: CASSPRQSNEKLFF. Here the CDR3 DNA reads TGTGCCAGCAGCCCACGACAATCTAATGAAAAACTGTTTTTT. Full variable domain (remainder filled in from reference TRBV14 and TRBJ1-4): EAGVTQFPSHSVIEKGQTVTLRCDPISGHDNLYWYRRVMGKEIKFLLHFVKESKQDESGMPNNRFLAERTGGTYSTLKVQPAELEDSGVYFCASSPRQSNEKLFFGSGTQLSVL.

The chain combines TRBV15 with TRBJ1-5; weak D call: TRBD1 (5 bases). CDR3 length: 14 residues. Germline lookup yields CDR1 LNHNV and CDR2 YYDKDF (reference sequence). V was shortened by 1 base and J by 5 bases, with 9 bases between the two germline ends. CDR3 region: CATSRGQSYQPQHF. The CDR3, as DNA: TGTGCCACCAGCAGAGGACAGTCCTATCAGCCCCAGCATTTT. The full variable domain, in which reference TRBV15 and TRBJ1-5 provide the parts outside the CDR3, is DAMVIQNPRYQVTQFGKPVTLSCSQTLNHNVMYWYQQKSSQAPKLLFHYYDKDFNNEADTPDNFQSRRPNTSFCFLDIRSPGLGDTAMYLCATSRGQSYQPQHFGDGTRLSIL.

The CDR3 DNA reads as TGCGCCAGCACGGCCCAACTATCGACAGGGATGAACACTGAAGCTTTCTTT. Its protein product is CASTAQLSTGMNTEAFF. The J gene is TRBJ1-1, the V gene TRBV5-1; 7 bases agree with TRBD1. Germline trimming cut 6 bases from V and 0 bases from J; bases unmatched to any gene: 14. The CDR3 is 17 amino acids. Looked up from germline, CDR1 is SGHRS and CDR2 is YFSETQ.